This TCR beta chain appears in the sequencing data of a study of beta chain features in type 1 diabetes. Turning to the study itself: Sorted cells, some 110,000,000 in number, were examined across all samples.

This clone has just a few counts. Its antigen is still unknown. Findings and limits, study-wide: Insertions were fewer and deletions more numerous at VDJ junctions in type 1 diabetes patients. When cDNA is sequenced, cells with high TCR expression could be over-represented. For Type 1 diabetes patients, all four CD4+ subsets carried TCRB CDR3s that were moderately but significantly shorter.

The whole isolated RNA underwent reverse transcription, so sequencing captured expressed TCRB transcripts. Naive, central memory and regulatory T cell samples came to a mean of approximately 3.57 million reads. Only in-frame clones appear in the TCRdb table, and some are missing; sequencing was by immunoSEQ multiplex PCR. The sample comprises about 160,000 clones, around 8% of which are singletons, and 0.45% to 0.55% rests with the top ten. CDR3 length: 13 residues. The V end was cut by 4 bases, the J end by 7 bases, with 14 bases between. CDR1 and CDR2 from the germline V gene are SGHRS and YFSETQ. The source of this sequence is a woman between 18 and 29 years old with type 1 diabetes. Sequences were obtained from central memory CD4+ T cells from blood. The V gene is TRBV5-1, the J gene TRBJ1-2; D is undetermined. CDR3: CASSQEAAVGYTF. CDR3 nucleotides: TGCGCCAGCAGCCAGGAGGCAGCCGTTGGCTACACCTTC.